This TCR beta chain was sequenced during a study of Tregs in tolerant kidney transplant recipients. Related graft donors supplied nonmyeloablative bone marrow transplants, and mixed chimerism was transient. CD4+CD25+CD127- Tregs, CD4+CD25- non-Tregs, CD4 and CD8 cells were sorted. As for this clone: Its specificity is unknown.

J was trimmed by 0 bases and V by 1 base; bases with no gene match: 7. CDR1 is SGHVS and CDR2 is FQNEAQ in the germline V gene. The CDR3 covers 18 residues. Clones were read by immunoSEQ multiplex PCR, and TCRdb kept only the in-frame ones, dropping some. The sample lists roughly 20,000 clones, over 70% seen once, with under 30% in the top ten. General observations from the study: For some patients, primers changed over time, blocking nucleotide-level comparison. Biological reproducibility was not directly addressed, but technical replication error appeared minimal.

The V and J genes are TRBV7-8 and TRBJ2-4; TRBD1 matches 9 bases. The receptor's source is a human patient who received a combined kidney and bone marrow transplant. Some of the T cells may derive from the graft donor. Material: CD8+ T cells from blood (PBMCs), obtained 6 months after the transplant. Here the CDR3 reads CASSLEVGTGLAKNIQYF. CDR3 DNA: TGTGCCAGCAGCTTAGAGGTTGGGACAGGGCTAGCCAAAAACATTCAGTACTTC.